These T cell receptor beta chains were read from a single sample in a study of T cells in Graves' hyperthyroidism and ophthalmopathy. One entry per CDR3 protein, called by TCRdb with MiXCR from the multiplex PCR reads. The table includes approximately 300,000 distinct CDR3 sequences, more than 15% detected once. The specimen was blood. The receptor source for this set is an older woman with Graves' ophthalmopathy. Both conserved end residues are part of each CDR3. D genes are given only for firm matches. Size tells how often a clone was seen (once, few, many) or the class of an expanded clone, and some rows leave it out.

d_call j_call clone_size v_call cdr3_nt cdr3_aa
. TRBJ1-2 many TRBV3-1 TGTGCCAGCAGCCCCTCGACAGGCTTTATTGGCTACACCTTC CASSPSTGFIGYTF
. TRBJ2-1 . TRBV5-5 TGTGCCAGCAGCTTGGAATTCGTTCCGTTCTTC CASSLEFVPFF
TRBD1 TRBJ1-5 many TRBV7-2 TGTGCCAGCAGCTTCCGGGACAGGGGCAATCAGCCCCAGCATTTT CASSFRDRGNQPQHF
. TRBJ2-3 many TRBV28 TGTGCCAGCACAGGTCAGAGCGGCAGCACAGATACGCAGTATTTT CASTGQSGSTDTQYF
TRBD1 TRBJ2-7 . TRBV20-1 TGCAGTGCTGAGGACAGGGTTGATGAGCAGTACTTC CSAEDRVDEQYF
. TRBJ1-1 many TRBV6-5 TGTGCCAGCAGTTACTCCGAGGGGTACACTGAAGCTTTCTTT CASSYSEGYTEAFF
. TRBJ2-7 few TRBV14 TGTGCCAGCCGGTGGCAGGGGATCCTGCACGAGCAGTACTTC CASRWQGILHEQYF
TRBD2 TRBJ2-7 many TRBV29-1 TGCAGCACCAGAGGTAGCGGGGCCGCCTACGAGCAGTACTTC CSTRGSGAAYEQYF
. TRBJ2-2 . TRBV24-1 TGTGCCACCAGTTTCGGCACCGGGGAGCTGTTTTTT CATSFGTGELFF
. TRBJ2-7 many TRBV12-3/TRBV12-4 TGTGCCAGCAGTTCTGTAATGGGGGTAGGCGAGCAGTACTTC CASSSVMGVGEQYF
. TRBJ2-7 many TRBV3-1 TGTGCCAGCAGCCAACGACAGGTCAACGAGCAGTACTTC CASSQRQVNEQYF
TRBD1 TRBJ2-1 many TRBV3-1 TGTGCCAGCAGCCAAGCCAGGGGGCGTAATGAGCAGTTCTTC CASSQARGRNEQFF
. TRBJ2-3 many TRBV20-1 TGCAGTGCTAGAGTGGGACCGGAAACGCAGTATTTT CSARVGPETQYF
. TRBJ1-1 many TRBV19 TGTGCCAGTAGTTCCCCCTACAGGGTCGTCGGCACTGAAGCTTTCTTT CASSSPYRVVGTEAFF
TRBD2 TRBJ2-5 few TRBV7-9 TGTGCCAGCAGCTTATCACTAGCGGGAACGGGGGAGACCCAGTACTTC CASSLSLAGTGETQYF
TRBD1 TRBJ1-4 few TRBV5-1 TGCGCCAGCAGCCCAGTACAGGGGCGGGAAAAACTGTTTTTT CASSPVQGREKLFF
. TRBJ1-1 . TRBV11-2 TGTGCCAGCAGCCCTGTTGCCGCGGGGATGACTGAAGCTTTCTTT CASSPVAAGMTEAFF
. TRBJ2-7 many TRBV7-2 TGTGCCAGCAGCTTAGTGCGGCACTACGAGCAGTACTTC CASSLVRHYEQYF
. TRBJ2-7 many TRBV7-2 TGTGCCAGCAGCTGGCGGGGGCTCAGCTACGAGCAGTACTTC CASSWRGLSYEQYF
TRBD2 TRBJ2-3 many TRBV20-1 TGCAGTGCTAGGGGGGGGGGATTTACAGATACGCAGTATTTT CSARGGGFTDTQYF
TRBD2 TRBJ2-2 . TRBV4-3 TGCGCCAGCAGCCAAGTGGGCGGCGGGAGAGGAGCCGGGGAGCTGTTTTTT CASSQVGGGRGAGELFF
. TRBJ2-5 many TRBV7-2 TGTGCCAGCAGCCCACTACGCCAAGAGACCCAGTACTTC CASSPLRQETQYF
TRBD1 TRBJ1-1 many TRBV6-2/TRBV6-3 TGTGCCAGCAGACTACTCAGGGACAGGGGAGACTTGAACACTGAAGCTTTCTTT CASRLLRDRGDLNTEAFF
. TRBJ1-6 . TRBV19 TGTGCCAGTAGCCCTCGCGGGGATTCACCCCTCCACTTT CASSPRGDSPLHF
. TRBJ2-3 . TRBV20-1 TGCAGTGCTAACCGGGACACCGTTTCTAGCACAGATACGCAGTATTTT CSANRDTVSSTDTQYF
. TRBJ1-1 . TRBV20-1 TGCAGTGCTAGAGCCGGGGGAGCTGAAGCTTTCTTT CSARAGGAEAFF
. TRBJ2-7 few TRBV18 TGTGCCAGCTCAGGCGCGGGAATCTACGAGCAGTACTTC CASSGAGIYEQYF
. TRBJ1-1 many TRBV11-2 TGTGCCAGCAGCTTAGAACGGCGCGGAGGTGGGTTGGCTTTCTTT CASSLERRGGGLAFF
. TRBJ1-4 once TRBV5-5 TGTGCCAGCAGCTTGTACGGGAGTCCAACTAATGAAAAACTGTTTTTT CASSLYGSPTNEKLFF
TRBD1 TRBJ1-1 few TRBV6-1 TGTGCCAGCAGTTTGGACAGGCATATGAACACTGAAGCTTTCTTT CASSLDRHMNTEAFF
TRBD1 TRBJ1-2 many TRBV5-1 TGCGCCAGCAGCTTGGCTAGGACAGGGAACCATGGCTACACCTTC CASSLARTGNHGYTF
. TRBJ2-7 many TRBV7-2 TGTGCCAGCAGCTTAGAAAGCTCATCTGGGACCTACGAGCAGTACTTC CASSLESSSGTYEQYF
. TRBJ1-2 . TRBV5-4 TGTGCCAGCAGCTTGTTGTTCAGGAGCTACACCTTC CASSLLFRSYTF
TRBD2 TRBJ2-5 . TRBV20-1 TGCAGTGCTAGAGATCTCCTGGCGGGAGGAGTTAGAAGGGAGACCCAGTACTTC CSARDLLAGGVRRETQYF
. TRBJ2-1 . TRBV5-8 TGTGCCAGCAGCTTGTTGCCAGCGGACTACAATGAGCAGTTCTTC CASSLLPADYNEQFF
. TRBJ1-3 many TRBV12-3/TRBV12-4 TGTGCCAGCAGTTTACGGGGGGGTTCAGGAAACACCATATATTTT CASSLRGGSGNTIYF
. TRBJ2-1 few TRBV30 TGTGCCTGGAGTCAATGGGGCAATGAGCAGTTCTTC CAWSQWGNEQFF